Here is one TCR beta chain with its context. The CDR3 runs to 12 residues. Germline CDR1 is SGHTA and CDR2 is FQGTGA. V was shortened by 4 bases and J by 7 bases, with 7 bases between the two germline ends. This sample was taken from a study of blood T cell repertoires in COVID-19. Here immunoSEQ multiplex PCR was the method, and the copy in TCRdb shows in-frame clones only, minus some. Of around 65,000 clones detected, about 81% appear once; the ten largest clones hold roughly 9.2%. The J gene is TRBJ2-2, the V gene TRBV7-3, with D perhaps matching TRBD2 (5 bases). Material: peripheral blood. The clonotype comes from a human donor in a cohort sampled during active COVID-19. The CDR3 loop reads CASSSSGGELFF. Written as DNA, the CDR3 is TGTGCCAGCAGCTCGAGCGGCGGGGAGCTGTTTTTT.